This T cell receptor (beta chain) was observed in a study of cytomegalovirus exposure and HLA in healthy donors. The PCR made use of 60 Vbeta and 13 Jbeta primers. The repertoire was sequenced with immunoSEQ multiplex PCR; TCRdb's copy has only in-frame clones and lacks some. This sample has approximately 110,000 clones, with roughly 69% found just once. Germline CDR1 reads SEHNR; CDR2 reads FQNEAQ (reference sequence). This CDR3 comprises 16 residues. V lost 11 bases to trimming and J lost 4 bases; unmatched junction nucleotides: 16. The TCR originated in a woman in her thirties in good health and CMV-seronegative. Specimen: PBMCs. The V call is TRBV7-9, the J call TRBJ2-1; 8 bases agree with TRBD1. As DNA, the CDR3 is TGTGCCTTACCCCGAGGGGCAGGGGGCAAATACAATGAGCAGTTCTTC. It codes for CALPRGAGGKYNEQFF.